This TCR beta chain was retrieved from a study of cytomegalovirus exposure and HLA in healthy donors. V gave up 2 bases and J gave up 4 bases; unmatched junction bases: 0. This CDR3 comprises 13 residues. Germline V gives CDR1 MDHEN, CDR2 SYDVKM. About this clone itself: Its target is unknown.

Study conclusions and caveats: Most TCR sequences showed up rarely, but some public TCRs showed up in many donors. Trimming of TCR beta V- and J-genes showed a link, identified in a later analysis, to a missense DCLRE1C variant. Highest at DRB1 and lowest at HLA-C, TCR association rates differed among HLA loci in a later analysis.

With 60 Vbeta and 13 Jbeta primers, the PCR was carried out. Methods used by the authors: Among the unique TCR beta chains that a later analysis counted, 80 million to 100 million in all, about 11 million were shared. Produced via immunoSEQ multiplex PCR; TCRdb's table is partial and in-frame only. V and J calls and clone size are copied from that table; D and trimming were computed from the DNA. The profile shows roughly 100,000 clones, around 80% of them singletons. The rearrangement links TRBV28 to TRBJ2-3; 7 bases are shared with TRBD1. The clonotype was recovered from a man aged 40-49 years in good health and CMV-seronegative. The sample consisted of PBMCs. The CDR3 reads CASSLQGADTQYF. CDR3 nucleotide sequence: TGTGCCAGCAGTTTACAGGGGGCAGATACGCAGTATTTT. Complete variable domain (other parts from reference TRBV28 and TRBJ2-3): DVKVTQSSRYLVKRTGEKVFLECVQDMDHENMFWYRQDPGLGLRLIYFSYDVKMKEKGDIPEGYSVSREKKERFSLILESASTNQTSMYLCASSLQGADTQYFGPGTRLTVL.